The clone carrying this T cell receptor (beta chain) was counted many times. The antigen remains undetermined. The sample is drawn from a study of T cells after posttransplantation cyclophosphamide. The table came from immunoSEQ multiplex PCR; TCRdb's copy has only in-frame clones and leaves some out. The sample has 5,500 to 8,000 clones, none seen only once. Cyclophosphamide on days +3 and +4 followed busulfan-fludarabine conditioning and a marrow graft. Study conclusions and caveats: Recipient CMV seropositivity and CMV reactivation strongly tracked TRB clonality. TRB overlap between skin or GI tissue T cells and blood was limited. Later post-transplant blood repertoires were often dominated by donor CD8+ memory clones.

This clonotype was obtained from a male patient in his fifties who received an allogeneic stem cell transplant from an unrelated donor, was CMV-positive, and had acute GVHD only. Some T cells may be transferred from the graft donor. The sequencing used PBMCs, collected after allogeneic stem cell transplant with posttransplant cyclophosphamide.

CDR3 residues: CASSYSAGGGANVLTF. DNA of the CDR3: TGTGCCAGCAGCTACTCCGCGGGCGGTGGGGCCAACGTCCTGACTTTC. This rearrangement joins TRBV4-2 to TRBJ2-6; weak D call: TRBD2 (5 bases). From germline, CDR1 is LGHNA and CDR2 YNFKEQ. V was shortened by 5 bases and J by 3 bases, with 14 bases between the two germline ends. CDR3 length equals 16 residues.